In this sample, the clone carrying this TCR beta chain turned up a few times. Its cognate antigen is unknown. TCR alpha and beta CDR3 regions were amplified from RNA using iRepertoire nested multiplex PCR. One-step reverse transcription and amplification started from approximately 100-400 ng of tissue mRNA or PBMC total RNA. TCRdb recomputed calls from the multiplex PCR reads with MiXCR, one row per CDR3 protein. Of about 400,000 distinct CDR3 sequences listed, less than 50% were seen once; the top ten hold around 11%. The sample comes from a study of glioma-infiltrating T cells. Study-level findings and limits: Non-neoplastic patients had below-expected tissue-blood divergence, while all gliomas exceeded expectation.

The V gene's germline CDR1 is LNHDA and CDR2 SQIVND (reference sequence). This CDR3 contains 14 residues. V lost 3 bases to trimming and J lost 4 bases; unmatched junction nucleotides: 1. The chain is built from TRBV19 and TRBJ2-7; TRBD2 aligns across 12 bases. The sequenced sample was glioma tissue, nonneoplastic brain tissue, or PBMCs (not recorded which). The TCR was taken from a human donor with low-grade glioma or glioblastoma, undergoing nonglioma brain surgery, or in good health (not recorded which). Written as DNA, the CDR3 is TGTGCCAGTAGTATCACTAGCGGGAGGTACGAGCAGTACTTC. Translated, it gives CASSITSGRYEQYF. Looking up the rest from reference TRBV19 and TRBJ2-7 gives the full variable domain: DGGITQSPKYLFRKEGQNVTLSCEQNLNHDAMYWYRQDPGQGLRLIYYSQIVNDFQKGDIAEGYSVSREKKESFPLTVTSAQKNPTAFYLCASSITSGRYEQYFGPGTRLTVT.